The present TCR beta chain was sequenced within a study of tumor-infiltrating lymphocytes in oesophageal squamous cell carcinoma. In TCRdb, the PCR reads were re-called with MiXCR into one record per CDR3 protein. Of approximately 20,000 distinct CDR3 sequences listed, around 41% are singletons. This clonotype was counted many times. The V gene's germline CDR1 is LGHNT and CDR2 FRNRAP. Trimming stripped 8 bases from V and 5 bases from J, with 16 bases between. CDR3 size: 13 residues. Sequencing input: esophageal tumor tissue. The chain combines TRBV12-5 with TRBJ2-7; perhaps TRBD1 as D (5 bases). This TCR was sampled from a male donor with esophageal squamous cell carcinoma. Here the CDR3 reads CASPQGFHDEQYF. The DNA for the CDR3 is TGTGCTAGTCCGCAGGGTTTTCACGACGAGCAGTACTTC.